This entry lists 26 T cell receptor beta chains sequenced from one sample in a study of shared clonotypes between healthy human individuals. The data were produced by immunoSEQ multiplex PCR, yet TCRdb's version contains in-frame clones alone and is incomplete. The table includes roughly 500,000 clones, 90% to 96% detected once. Source material: naive CD4+ T cells sorted from blood. Subset of the sample: CD45RA+ positively selected. The receptors derive from a woman in her 30s in good health.

The gene calls are TRBV28 and TRBJ1-4; possible D gene TRBD1, 6 bases. Per the germline V gene, CDR1 is MDHEN and CDR2 is SYDVKM. V was pared by 5 bases and J by 7 bases, with 20 bases between. The CDR3 is made up of 16 amino acids. The CDR3 is CASSLMGGRAGEKLFF. As DNA, the CDR3 is TGTGCCAGCAGTCTAATGGGGGGGCGCGCCGGTGAAAAACTGTTTTTT. Using reference TRBV28 and TRBJ1-4 for the parts outside the CDR3, the full variable domain is DVKVTQSSRYLVKRTGEKVFLECVQDMDHENMFWYRQDPGLGLRLIYFSYDVKMKEKGDIPEGYSVSREKKERFSLILESASTNQTSMYLCASSLMGGRAGEKLFFGSGTQLSVL.

CDR3 bases: TGTGCCAGTAGTACTCGTGGAGGGGTCGGCACAGATACGCAGTATTTT. Amino acid sequence: CASSTRGGVGTDTQYF. The V and J genes are TRBV19 and TRBJ2-3; TRBD2 might be the D (6 bases). Between the trimmed V and J ends, which lost 4 bases and 1 base, there was a span of 15 bases. Germline V gene sequence: CDR1 LNHDA, CDR2 SQIVND (reference sequence). The CDR3 runs 16 residues.

V gene TRBV2 combines with J gene TRBJ1-5, with D tentatively TRBD1 (5 bases). Trimming removed 6 bases at V and 3 bases at J, with 9 bases between. The CDR3 totals 13 residues. Germline CDR1 and CDR2: SNHLY and FYNNEI. The CDR3 region has the DNA TGTGCCAGCAGAGGACATACCAATCAGCCCCAGCATTTT. It is translated as CASRGHTNQPQHF.

The rearrangement joins TRBV5-1 to TRBJ2-7; tentatively, D is TRBD2 (6 bases). The ends were cut back, 4 bases at V and 3 bases at J, with 14 bases in the middle. The CDR3 consists of 14 residues. Per germline, CDR1 SGHRS and CDR2 YFSETQ. DNA for the CDR3: TGCGCCAGCAGCCCTCCGGGACTCTACTACGAGCAGTACTTC. This gives the protein CASSPPGLYYEQYF.

The CDR3 DNA reads as TGTGCCAGCAGCTTGGGGATCTACGAGCAGTACTTC. Amino acid sequence: CASSLGIYEQYF. The chain couples TRBV5-5 to TRBJ2-7; D call uncertain. The CDR3 is 12 residues long. Germline V gives CDR1 SGHKS, CDR2 YYEKEE (reference sequence). V lost 0 bases, J lost 3 bases, and 4 bases lay in between. Full variable domain (missing parts from reference TRBV5-5 and TRBJ2-7): DAGVTQSPTHLIKTRGQQVTLRCSPISGHKSVSWYQQVLGQGPQFIFQYYEKEERGRGNFPDRFSARQFPNYSSELNVNALLLGDSALYLCASSLGIYEQYFGPGTRLTVT.

The V and J genes are TRBV29-1 and TRBJ2-3, with D unclear. Germline lookup yields CDR1 SQVTM and CDR2 ANQGSEA. The CDR3 contains 14 residues. V was trimmed by 5 bases and J by 0 bases, leaving 12 bases between them. The CDR3 loop reads CSVTRIASTDTQYF. The CDR3 DNA is TGCAGCGTTACACGAATTGCTAGCACAGATACGCAGTATTTT.

The V call is TRBV29-1, the J call TRBJ2-7; tentative D call: TRBD1 (6 bases). Germline-derived CDR1 and CDR2 are SQVTM and ANQGSEA. There are 12 residues in the CDR3. V was shortened by 7 bases and J by 2 bases, with 12 bases between the two germline ends. Here the CDR3 reads CSARTVPYEQYF. DNA of the CDR3: TGCAGCGCTAGGACAGTACCCTACGAGCAGTACTTC.

This chain's CDR3 is CASRGDRQGKQYF. The CDR3 DNA follows: TGTGCCAGCAGGGGGGACAGACAAGGGAAGCAGTACTTC. V gene TRBV2 combines with J gene TRBJ2-7; TRBD1 matches at 7 bases. CDR3 size: 13 residues. V lost 6 bases, J lost 8 bases, and 10 bases stayed unmatched. Germline V CDR1 and CDR2: SNHLY, FYNNEI.

The CDR3, as DNA: TGTGCCAGCAGTTTAGATACTAGCGGCTCCTACGAGCAGTACTTC. Translation gives CASSLDTSGSYEQYF. This rearrangement joins TRBV28 to TRBJ2-5; 8 positions match TRBD2. The J call may be wrong; the DNA end is better matched by TRBJ2-7. Germline lookup yields CDR1 MDHEN and CDR2 SYDVKM. This CDR3 region has 15 residues.

Comment on this clone: Other nucleotide sequences from this sample produce the same CDR3. The genes are TRBV11-3 and TRBJ2-3; D may be TRBD1 (6 bases). Germline V lookup: CDR1 SGHNT, CDR2 YENEEA. The ends were cut back, 4 bases at V and 3 bases at J, with 8 bases in the middle. The CDR3 covers 13 residues. Here the CDR3 DNA reads TGTGCCAGCAGCTCAGGGACAACAGATACGCAGTATTTT. It encodes CASSSGTTDTQYF.

V is TRBV27 and J is TRBJ2-1; D may be TRBD1 or TRBD2 (6 bases each). The germline V gene encodes CDR1 MNHEY and CDR2 SMNVEV (reference sequence). The CDR3 extends over 14 amino acids. V lost 4 bases, J lost 9 bases, and 16 bases lay in between. The CDR3 region is CASSSSGGHSEQFF. In DNA form, the CDR3 reads TGTGCCAGCAGTTCGAGTGGGGGGCATAGTGAGCAGTTCTTC.

The chain carries TRBV19 and TRBJ1-5, with TRBD1 matching over 8 bases. The germline V gene encodes CDR1 LNHDA and CDR2 SQIVND (reference sequence). This CDR3 has 15 residues. The J segment lost 2 bases and the V segment lost 5 bases, leaving 5 bases of the junction unmatched. Here the CDR3 reads CASSGQGLGNQPQHF. DNA for the CDR3: TGTGCCAGTAGTGGACAGGGCTTGGGCAATCAGCCCCAGCATTTT.

V and J are TRBV29-1 and TRBJ2-5, with D uncertain. The CDR3 length is 11 residues. Trimming took off 7 bases at V and 5 bases at J, with 11 bases between the two ends. Germline-derived CDR1 and CDR2 are SQVTM and ANQGSEA. In DNA form, the CDR3 reads TGCAGCGCCCTACTTGGGGAGACCCAGTACTTC. Amino acid sequence: CSALLGETQYF.

The chain links TRBV28 to TRBJ2-7, with D possibly TRBD1 on 6 matching bases. Trimming removed 2 bases from V and 3 bases from J, with 11 bases in between. This CDR3 is built from 14 residues. Per the germline V gene, CDR1 is MDHEN and CDR2 is SYDVKM. For the CDR3, the DNA is TGTGCCAGCAGTTTAGGTGGGGACAACTACGAGCAGTACTTC. Encoded protein: CASSLGGDNYEQYF.

The chain couples TRBV28 to TRBJ2-2, with TRBD2 as a possible D gene (7 bases). CDR1 is MDHEN, CDR2 SYDVKM, per germline. V dropped 6 bases and J dropped 5 bases, with 19 bases sitting between them. This CDR3 spans 16 amino acids. The CDR3 region has the DNA TGTGCCAGCAGGGACAGTGGAGCGGGAAGGACCGGGGAGCTGTTTTTT. This encodes CASRDSGAGRTGELFF.

The V and J genes are TRBV19 and TRBJ2-2; tentative D call: TRBD1 (6 bases). There are 15 residues in the CDR3. Between the trimmed V and J ends, which lost 7 bases and 6 bases, there was a span of 18 bases. CDR1 is LNHDA and CDR2 is SQIVND in the germline V gene (reference sequence). The chain's CDR3 is CASTPGHKDSGELFF. In nucleotides, the CDR3 is TGTGCCAGTACCCCGGGACATAAGGACTCCGGGGAGCTGTTTTTT.

V gene TRBV7-2 combines with J gene TRBJ1-1; no firm D call. V lost 5 bases, J lost 4 bases, and 11 bases lay in between. Germline V CDR1 and CDR2: SGHTA, FQGNSA. This CDR3 is 13 amino acids long. The DNA of the CDR3 is TGTGCCAGCAGCCTATTCGAGGGCACTGAAGCTTTCTTT. Its translation: CASSLFEGTEAFF.

This CDR3 reads CASGLDSYEQYF. CDR3 sequence (DNA): TGTGCCAGCGGGTTAGACAGCTACGAGCAGTACTTC. The genes are TRBV28 and TRBJ2-7, with D possibly TRBD1 on 5 matching bases. Germline V lookup: CDR1 MDHEN, CDR2 SYDVKM. The V and J ends lost 8 bases and 3 bases respectively, with 11 bases between them. This CDR3 has 12 residues.

The gene calls are TRBV2 and TRBJ1-4; D is ambiguous. Germline CDR1 and CDR2: SNHLY and FYNNEI. The CDR3 has 14 residues. The V end was cut by 6 bases, the J end by 8 bases, with 16 bases between. This chain's CDR3 is CASSRGSESEKLFF. The CDR3, as DNA: TGTGCCAGCAGCCGCGGTAGTGAAAGCGAAAAACTGTTTTTT.

V and J are TRBV13 and TRBJ2-1; possibly TRBD2 for D (5 bases). This CDR3 is built from 13 residues. V dropped 7 bases and J dropped 5 bases, with 12 bases sitting between them. Germline assignment: CDR1 PRHDT and CDR2 FYEKMQ (reference sequence). CDR3 sequence (DNA): TGTGCCAGCATCGGACTCGGCGACAATGAGCAGTTCTTC. Translation: CASIGLGDNEQFF. Drawing the rest from reference TRBV13 and TRBJ2-1, the complete variable domain is AAGVIQSPRHLIKEKRETATLKCYPIPRHDTVYWYQQGPGQDPQFLISFYEKMQSDKGSIPDRFSAQQFSDYHSELNMSSLELGDSALYFCASIGLGDNEQFFGPGTRLTVL.

The gene calls are TRBV28 and TRBJ1-5; D gene uncertain. The V gene's germline CDR1 is MDHEN and CDR2 SYDVKM. The length of the CDR3 is 13 residues. V lost 5 bases and J 6 bases, leaving 11 bases between the germline ends. CDR3 in amino acids: CASSRTDIQPQHF. The CDR3 DNA reads as TGTGCCAGCAGTAGGACGGATATTCAGCCCCAGCATTTT.

The CDR3 nucleotides read TGTGCCAGCAGTTTAAGAAGGACAGGGGTATCCTACGAGCAGTACTTC. Amino acid sequence: CASSLRRTGVSYEQYF. This sequence joins TRBV27 and TRBJ2-7; TRBD1 matches at 9 bases. V gave up 2 bases and J gave up 1 base; unmatched junction bases: 6. CDR1 is MNHEY, CDR2 SMNVEV, per germline (reference sequence). The CDR3 is made up of 16 amino acids.

Here the CDR3 reads CASSFPGWHYGYTF. The CDR3 bases are TGTGCCAGCAGCTTCCCTGGCTGGCACTATGGCTACACCTTC. The V call is TRBV7-9, the J call TRBJ1-2; D gene unclear. Between the trimmed V and J ends, which lost 3 bases and 3 bases, there was a span of 11 bases. The CDR3 length is 14 residues. In germline, CDR1 is SEHNR, CDR2 FQNEAQ (reference sequence).

CDR3 DNA sequence: TGTGCCAGCAGCTTAGATGGGGCGAGGACAGATACGCAGTATTTT. Translating gives CASSLDGARTDTQYF. The V gene is TRBV11-2, the J gene TRBJ2-3, with D possibly being TRBD1 (5 bases). V lost 0 bases to trimming and J lost 3 bases, with 10 bases between them. Germline V gene sequence: CDR1 SGHAT, CDR2 FQNNGV. The CDR3 contains 15 residues.

This chain uses TRBV28 with TRBJ2-7; tentative D call: TRBD2 (6 bases). The V gene's germline CDR1 is MDHEN and CDR2 SYDVKM. V lost 4 bases to trimming and J lost 0 bases, with 13 bases between them. The CDR3 runs 15 residues. CDR3 sequence: CASSYGGAPSYEQYF. The CDR3 coding sequence is TGTGCCAGCAGTTACGGGGGAGCACCCTCCTACGAGCAGTACTTC.

This chain's CDR3 is CASSIRDRDYNEQFF. DNA of the CDR3: TGTGCCAGTAGTATCCGGGACAGGGACTACAATGAGCAGTTCTTC. The V and J genes are TRBV19 and TRBJ2-1; 9 nucleotides match TRBD1. V dropped 3 bases and J dropped 3; count of bases not matched to a gene: 3. The CDR3 length is 15 residues. In germline, CDR1 is LNHDA, CDR2 SQIVND (reference sequence). Using reference TRBV19 and TRBJ2-1 for the parts outside the CDR3, the full variable domain is DGGITQSPKYLFRKEGQNVTLSCEQNLNHDAMYWYRQDPGQGLRLIYYSQIVNDFQKGDIAEGYSVSREKKESFPLTVTSAQKNPTAFYLCASSIRDRDYNEQFFGPGTRLTVL.